The text below deals with one T cell receptor (beta chain). Its antigen remains undetermined. Base qualities were left out, and no much larger clone turns up one base away. Genomic DNA was extracted from sorted cells for sequencing of the TCRbeta CDR3 region. The immunoSEQ Assay was used for sequencing of TCRbeta CDR3 regions. In its TCRdb copy, this immuneACCESS table keeps in-frame sequences only and misses some clones. Where compared with another copy, unresolved V genes explain less than half of these, and the others have no known cause. The sample table lists 26,000 or so clones, approximately 83% of them with a count of one. The ten largest clones capture approximately 15% of the sample. The trial excluded patients who had a history of autoimmune disease or who were on systemic immunosuppression. Peripheral blood for TCR sequencing was drawn from every dose cohort at baseline, at cycle 4 day 1 and at cycle 7 day 1. Samples were obtained from an open-label, multicenter, first-in-human phase I dose-escalation trial of ivuxolimab. The trial enrolled adults with locally advanced or metastatic head and neck squamous cell, hepatocellular, melanoma or renal cell carcinoma. Before TCR sequencing, CD4+ T cells and CD8+ T cells from peripheral blood were sorted into separate populations.

The record originates from a study of OX40 agonist ivuxolimab in advanced cancers. Looking at the study overall: Ivuxolimab was a fully human IgG2 agonistic monoclonal antibody targeting the costimulatory receptor OX40 (CD134). The monotherapy dose-escalation portion (N of about 49 patients) of the phase I ivuxolimab trial is reported in the paper. Peripheral TCRbeta sequencing was intended to test whether TCR sequence diversity was altered and clonal T-cell expansion was caused by ivuxolimab. Of the roughly 54 dose-escalation patients, hepatocellular carcinoma was present in approximately 20, melanoma in roughly 15, renal cell carcinoma in 9 and head and neck cancer in 9. Intravenous ivuxolimab was administered to patients every 2 weeks at six dose levels: 0.01, 0.1, 0.3, 1.5, 3 and 10 mg/kg. A male proportion of 70% to 90% and a mean age of roughly 55 years, ranging from roughly 23 to 79, were recorded for the dose-escalation cohort. Partial responses occurred in three dose-escalation patients: two with cutaneous melanoma and one with hepatocellular carcinoma. Patients were allowed to have had prior anti-PD-1, anti-PD-L1 or anti-CTLA-4 therapy, and around two fifths of the dose-escalation patients had been treated with checkpoint inhibitors. The investigation overall reported the following: Low levels of normalized T-cell clonal expansion were also shown by some nonresponding patients. Clonal expansion of both CD4+ and CD8+ blood T cells was observed from baseline to week 6 at doses 0.1 to 3.0 mg/kg. In the 0.1-3.0 mg/kg groups, partial responders were among the patients with the lowest normalized peripheral clonal expansion, particularly in CD8+ T cells. After ivuxolimab, CD8+ T cells had more expanded clones than CD4+ T cells on average. Antigen specificity was not determined for the clonally expanded peripheral T cells.

Ends trimmed: V by 6 bases, J by 5 bases; bases unmatched to a gene: 7. Its CDR3 holds 15 amino acids, cysteine through phenylalanine. Here the CDR3 DNA is all that survives: 45 bases in frame from base 1. As encoded in the germline V gene, CDR1 is SGHTA while CDR2 is FQGNSA. The sample here was CD4+ or CD8+ T cells sorted from blood, taken in a trial of the OX40 agonist ivuxolimab. This TCR was recovered from an adult with an advanced solid tumor such as melanoma, head and neck, liver or kidney cancer. This chain is built from TRBV7-2 and TRBJ1-6, and 7 junctional nucleotides match TRBD1. CDR3 region: CASSTRQGDNSPLHF. The DNA is as follows: TGTGCCAGCAGTACCCGACAGGGCGATAATTCACCCCTCCACTTT.